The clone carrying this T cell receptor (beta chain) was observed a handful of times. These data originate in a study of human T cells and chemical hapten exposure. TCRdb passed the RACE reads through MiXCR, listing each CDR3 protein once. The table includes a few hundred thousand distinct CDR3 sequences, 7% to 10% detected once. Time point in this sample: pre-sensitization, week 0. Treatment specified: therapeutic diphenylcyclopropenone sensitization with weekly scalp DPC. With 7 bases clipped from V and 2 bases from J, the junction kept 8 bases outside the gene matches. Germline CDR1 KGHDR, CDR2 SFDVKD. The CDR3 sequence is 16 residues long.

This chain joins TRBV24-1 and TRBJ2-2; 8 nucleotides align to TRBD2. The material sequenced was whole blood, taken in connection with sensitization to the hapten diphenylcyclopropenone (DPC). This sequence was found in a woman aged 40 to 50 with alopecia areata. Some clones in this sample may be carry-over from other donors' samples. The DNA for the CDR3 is TGTGCCACCAGCGAACCGGGACTAGTTAACACCGGGGAGCTGTTTTTT. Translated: CATSEPGLVNTGELFF.